This is a list of T cell receptor beta chains from one sample in a study of response to subunit inactivated influenza vaccine. TCRdb recomputed calls from the RT-PCR reads with MiXCR, one row per CDR3 protein. Found here are 540,000 or so distinct CDR3 sequences, 10% to 15% of them singletons; the top ten hold under 15%. Sequenced material: PBMCs from blood, taken 45 days after vaccination. These TCRs come from a man in his forties or fifties who received an inactivated influenza vaccine. Both conserved end residues are part of each CDR3. The order of the fields is D gene, J gene, V gene, clone size, CDR3 protein. The D gene is left open where the match is weak. Size tells how often a clone was seen (once, few, many) or the class of an expanded clone, and some rows leave it out.

- | TRBJ1-1 | TRBV19 | once | CASSISRFEAFF
- | TRBJ1-4 | TRBV6-1 | - | CASSASRGQTEKLFF
TRBD2 | TRBJ2-3 | TRBV7-2 | many | CASSLTRGGSTDTQYF
- | TRBJ2-2 | TRBV27 | - | CASRGYGELFF
- | TRBJ2-5 | TRBV5-1 | - | CASSLAAGYQETQYF
- | TRBJ1-2 | TRBV7-9 | - | CASSDYSTDLNYGYTF
- | TRBJ2-7 | TRBV18 | few | CASSQTVVPSYEQYF
- | TRBJ2-5 | TRBV20-1 | - | CSAPSGTYGETQYF
- | TRBJ2-5 | TRBV7-2 | - | CASSYRSSGETQYF
TRBD2 | TRBJ2-1 | TRBV11-1 | few | CASSLQAGVAGSSYNEQFF
- | TRBJ2-7 | TRBV4-2 | - | CASSQGSPEQYF
TRBD1 | TRBJ2-5 | TRBV11-2 | many | CASSLGQGGETQYF
- | TRBJ1-2 | TRBV4-3 | few | CASSHNRVGGYGYTF
- | TRBJ2-3 | TRBV29-1 | - | CSVDGRTVSTDTQYF
- | TRBJ2-5 | TRBV20-1 | few | CSASSMTQYF
- | TRBJ1-4 | TRBV29-1 | - | CSVAGRATNEKLFF
- | TRBJ2-7 | TRBV3-1 | many | CASSPDSRSYEQYF
TRBD1 | TRBJ2-1 | TRBV5-1 | many | CASSWGQGAIEQFF
- | TRBJ2-3 | TRBV7-2 | few | CASSLPVYDTQYF
- | TRBJ2-1 | TRBV10-2 | - | CASSEWRALWNEQFF
- | TRBJ2-7 | TRBV7-2 | few | CASSPRHGQGIYEQYF